The rows below give T cell receptor beta chains drawn from one sample of a study of T cells in Graves' hyperthyroidism and ophthalmopathy. Using its own MiXCR run on the multiplex PCR reads, TCRdb lists one record per CDR3 protein. The data contain about 380,000 distinct CDR3 sequences, roughly 14% of them seen just once; the ten biggest clones take up less than 25%. The sequenced material came from blood. The receptors were gathered from a man younger than 40 with Graves' hyperthyroidism that later progressed to Graves' ophthalmopathy. The CDR3 runs from the conserved cysteine through the conserved F or W. A D gene is named only where the DNA matches it firmly. Rows give clone size only sometimes, using once, few, many, or a class for an expanded clone.

TGTGCCAGCAGTCCCCGGGAAAGCTCCTATAATTCACCCCTCCACTTT,CASSPRESSYNSPLHF,TRBV25-1,TRBJ1-6,-,-
TGCAGTGCCCCCGGACAGACTTACGAGCAGTACTTC,CSAPGQTYEQYF,TRBV20-1,TRBJ2-7,-,few
TGTGCCAGCAGCCCAGTGCCGGGACAGTTCACAGATACGCAGTATTTT,CASSPVPGQFTDTQYF,TRBV7-6,TRBJ2-3,TRBD1,few
TGTGCCAGCAGCTTAGGACAGGGCTGGTATGGCTACACCTTC,CASSLGQGWYGYTF,TRBV11-3,TRBJ1-2,TRBD1,many
TGCATTGCTAGAGCTGGAGGACCTCTGAGGCTGACTAATGAGCAGTTCTTC,CIARAGGPLRLTNEQFF,TRBV20-1,TRBJ2-1,-,-
TGCGCCAGCAGCTTGGCCCTTGGAGAGCAGTACTTC,CASSLALGEQYF,TRBV5-1,TRBJ2-7,-,many
TGTGCCAGCAGCGTAGAAGACTACAATGAGCAGTTCTTC,CASSVEDYNEQFF,TRBV9,TRBJ2-1,-,-
TGTGCCAGCAGCCCCCAGACAGGGGTTCCCTACGAGCAGTACTTC,CASSPQTGVPYEQYF,TRBV7-9,TRBJ2-7,TRBD1,few
TGCAGTGCTCCGACGTTTAGGACCTCGCCCCTGCTCTCCTACGAGCAGTACTTC,CSAPTFRTSPLLSYEQYF,TRBV20-1,TRBJ2-7,-,-
TGTGCCAGCAGTTTACGGGGGACAGGGTCCGAGCAGTACTTC,CASSLRGTGSEQYF,TRBV28,TRBJ2-7,TRBD1,-
TGTGCCAGCAGTGATCCCCGTTTTGATGGAAACACCATATATTTT,CASSDPRFDGNTIYF,TRBV28,TRBJ1-3,-,hyperexpanded
TGTGCCTGGGGACAGGGCGCCCAAGAGACCCAGTACTTC,CAWGQGAQETQYF,TRBV30,TRBJ2-5,TRBD1,many
TGCAGTGCTAGAAATGCGGGGGGCCCGGGGGGCGAGCAGTACTTC,CSARNAGGPGGEQYF,TRBV20-1,TRBJ2-7,TRBD2,few
TGTGCCAGCAGTGTTGGACTAGCGGGGGTAGAGACCCAGTACTTC,CASSVGLAGVETQYF,TRBV25-1,TRBJ2-5,TRBD2,-
TGCGCCAGCAGCGTGCCTCACCGGGGACAGAACTACGAGCAGTACTTC,CASSVPHRGQNYEQYF,TRBV5-1,TRBJ2-7,TRBD1,many
TGTGCCAGTTCGACAGACTCTGGAAACACCATATATTTT,CASSTDSGNTIYF,TRBV11-3,TRBJ1-3,-,many
TGCGCCAGCAGCTTGGCCGAGGGGGGGCCCTTTGAGACCCAGTACTTC,CASSLAEGGPFETQYF,TRBV5-1,TRBJ2-5,-,-
TGCAGCGTCGGGACGCTCAATCAGCCCCAGCATTTT,CSVGTLNQPQHF,TRBV29-1,TRBJ1-5,-,-
TGTGCCAGCAGTAGAGCGGGGGCCGTAGCCAAAAACATTCAGTACTTC,CASSRAGAVAKNIQYF,TRBV28,TRBJ2-4,TRBD2,many
TGTGCCAGCTCACGGTGGAGGAGTAATGAAAAACTGTTTTTT,CASSRWRSNEKLFF,TRBV18,TRBJ1-4,-,few
TGTGCCAGCAGTTTCGGAGATAACGCCGGGGAGCTGTTTTTT,CASSFGDNAGELFF,TRBV27,TRBJ2-2,-,-
TGCGCCAGCAGCTCGCCCCAGGGGTTGGGGGAGACCCAGTACTTC,CASSSPQGLGETQYF,TRBV5-1,TRBJ2-5,-,once
TGTGCCAGCAGCATGCCCGACCCGCCGGTAGTCCTCGGGCAGTACTTC,CASSMPDPPVVLGQYF,TRBV7-8,TRBJ2-7,-,few
TGCGCCAGCAGCTTGGGGCAGGGAGTTGCTGGAAACACCATATATTTT,CASSLGQGVAGNTIYF,TRBV5-1,TRBJ1-3,-,-
TGTGCCAGCAGCTTGGTGGGGACAGGGAAAGAAAAACTGTTTTTT,CASSLVGTGKEKLFF,TRBV5-5,TRBJ1-4,TRBD1,many
TGTGCCAGCGCACCCAGCCCCTCCGGGACAGACCTCTACGAGCAGTACTTC,CASAPSPSGTDLYEQYF,TRBV27,TRBJ2-7,TRBD1,many
TGTGCCAGCAGTCACAGGGAAAGCTACGAGCAGTACTTC,CASSHRESYEQYF,TRBV6-1,TRBJ2-7,-,-
TGCAGTGCTAGTCGTATTGGGAACAGGCCAATCAGCCCCCAGCATTTT,CSASRIGNRPISPQHF,TRBV20-1,TRBJ1-5,-,few
TGCGCCAGCAGCTACAACACCGGGGAGCTGTTTTTT,CASSYNTGELFF,TRBV5-1,TRBJ2-2,-,many
TGTGCCAGCACGGGGGGGGGCCCCTACGAGCAGTACTTC,CASTGGGPYEQYF,TRBV12-3/TRBV12-4,TRBJ2-7,TRBD2,many
TGTGCCTGGAGTGTACGAAGACTCCAGTATAGCAATCAGCCCCAGCATTTT,CAWSVRRLQYSNQPQHF,TRBV30,TRBJ1-5,-,-
TGTGCCAGCAGGTCCGGGACAGGGATGGGAAACACCATATATTTT,CASRSGTGMGNTIYF,TRBV7-9,TRBJ1-3,TRBD1,few
TGCGCCAGCAGCTTTGGGCGGAACACAGATACGCAGTATTTT,CASSFGRNTDTQYF,TRBV5-1,TRBJ2-3,-,-
TGTGCCAGCAGTCCCCGGGTCGCGGAGCAGTTCTTC,CASSPRVAEQFF,TRBV6-2/TRBV6-3,TRBJ2-1,-,-
TGTGCCAGCAGCTCGTTAAGCGAAAGGGTGGGCTACAATGAGCAGTTCTTC,CASSSLSERVGYNEQFF,TRBV11-2,TRBJ2-1,-,many
TGTGCCAGTGTTGGTCTAGCGGAACACACCGGGGAGCTGTTTTTT,CASVGLAEHTGELFF,TRBV19,TRBJ2-2,TRBD2,-
TGTGCCAGCAGCTTGTCGGTCTATCCGCAAGAGACCCAGTACTTC,CASSLSVYPQETQYF,TRBV5-5,TRBJ2-5,-,many
TGTGCCAGCAGCCGGGACAGGGGGGACAATGAGCAGTTCTTC,CASSRDRGDNEQFF,TRBV6-2/TRBV6-3,TRBJ2-1,TRBD1,-
TGTGCCACCAGTGATTTAAGCGGGGGAAGCACAGATACGCAGTATTTT,CATSDLSGGSTDTQYF,TRBV24-1,TRBJ2-3,TRBD2,-
TGTGCCAGCAGCTACAGGGAAGGGACCGGGGAGCTGTTTTTT,CASSYREGTGELFF,TRBV7-8,TRBJ2-2,-,few
TGTGCCAGCTCACCAGGACGAGGGGCAGGCGGGGAGCTGTTTTTT,CASSPGRGAGGELFF,TRBV18,TRBJ2-2,-,-
TGTGCCAGCTCTACCGGGACAGGGAATGAAAAACTGTTTTTT,CASSTGTGNEKLFF,TRBV14,TRBJ1-4,TRBD1,many
TGTGCCAGCAGTCCAAACTACGGGTATTTGAACACTGAAGCTTTCTTT,CASSPNYGYLNTEAFF,TRBV7-8,TRBJ1-1,-,-
TGTGCCTGGAGTGCGTCAGGGGGGTACGAGCAGTACTTC,CAWSASGGYEQYF,TRBV30,TRBJ2-7,-,-
TGTGCCTGGGACAGTATTGGAAACACCATATATTTT,CAWDSIGNTIYF,TRBV30,TRBJ1-3,-,-
TGTGCCAGCGGGAAGGGGACAGGGGGTAATGAAAAACTGTTTTTT,CASGKGTGGNEKLFF,TRBV27,TRBJ1-4,TRBD1,once
TGTGCCAGCAGCTCCTGGACAGGGGACGACAATGAGCAGTTCTTC,CASSSWTGDDNEQFF,TRBV11-3,TRBJ2-1,TRBD1,-
TGTGCCAGCAGCTTAGGAGTGGGCGACACCATATATTTT,CASSLGVGDTIYF,TRBV7-8,TRBJ1-3,-,many